This is a list of T cell receptor beta chains from one sample in a study of CD8+CD57+ T cells in acquired aplastic anemia. TCRdb passed the reads through MiXCR, listing each CDR3 protein once. The sample has 100,000 to 150,000 distinct CDR3 sequences; approximately 40% are singletons. The sample comprised sorted CD4+, CD8+, or CD8+CD57+ T cells (not recorded which) from PBMCs. Source of these receptors: a human donor with aplastic anemia. CDR3s include the opening cysteine and the closing phenylalanine or tryptophan. A D gene is named only where the DNA matches it firmly. A row's size may be missing; if present it is once, few, many or a size class.

V gene	J gene	clone size	D gene	CDR3 protein	CDR3 DNA
TRBV6-1	TRBJ1-2	many	NA	CASSENRVTGFYGYTF	TGTGCCAGCAGTGAAAACAGGGTCACGGGGTTCTATGGCTACACCTTC
TRBV19	TRBJ2-5	many	TRBD2	CASGLAANEETQYF	TGTGCCAGTGGCCTAGCGGCGAATGAAGAGACCCAGTACTTC
TRBV29-1	TRBJ2-5	NA	TRBD2	CSVELAGGQETQYF	TGCAGCGTTGAATTAGCGGGGGGCCAGGAGACCCAGTACTTC
TRBV28	TRBJ1-6	NA	TRBD1	CASRLDRGAYSPLHF	TGTGCCAGCAGGTTGGACAGGGGGGCATATTCACCCCTCCACTTT
TRBV24-1	TRBJ2-2	many	NA	CATSDPAQGDTGELFF	TGTGCCACCAGTGATCCAGCCCAGGGAGACACCGGGGAGCTGTTTTTT
TRBV29-1	TRBJ2-2	NA	NA	CSVEDTGGLFF	TGCAGCGTTGAAGACACCGGGGGGCTGTTTTTT
TRBV7-2	TRBJ1-6	NA	TRBD1	CASSPGQENSPLHF	TGTGCCAGCAGCCCCGGACAGGAGAATTCACCCCTCCACTTT
TRBV25-1	TRBJ1-1	few	NA	CASSLGRKEAFF	TGTGCCAGCAGTCTAGGCAGAAAAGAAGCTTTCTTT
TRBV20-1	TRBJ2-1	NA	TRBD2	CSANGGGGWDEQFF	TGCAGTGCTAATGGCGGGGGTGGTTGGGATGAGCAGTTCTTC
TRBV5-1	TRBJ2-1	many	TRBD2	CASSLAPSGGVNEQFF	TGCGCCAGCAGCTTGGCCCCTAGCGGGGGGGTCAATGAGCAGTTCTTC
TRBV10-3	TRBJ2-7	few	NA	CAISAENEQYF	TGTGCCATCAGTGCGGAAAACGAGCAGTACTTC
TRBV10-3	TRBJ2-3	NA	NA	CAIQEGGITDTQYF	TGTGCCATTCAAGAGGGGGGGATCACAGATACGCAGTATTTT
TRBV19	TRBJ2-7	NA	NA	CASSLRDGAYEQYF	TGTGCCAGTAGCCTGAGGGACGGCGCCTACGAGCAGTACTTC
TRBV27	TRBJ2-1	NA	TRBD2	CASSLAGGPWEQFF	TGTGCCAGCAGTTTAGCGGGGGGGCCGTGGGAGCAGTTCTTC
TRBV15	TRBJ2-3	NA	NA	CATSVMDTQYF	TGTGCCACCAGCGTAATGGATACGCAGTATTTT
TRBV7-9	TRBJ2-5	many	TRBD1	CASSFGQGQETQYF	TGTGCCAGCAGCTTCGGACAGGGGCAAGAGACCCAGTACTTC
TRBV12-3/TRBV12-4	TRBJ1-2	many	NA	CASSSLSPNYGYTF	TGTGCCAGCAGTTCCCTTTCCCCTAACTATGGCTACACCTTC
TRBV19	TRBJ1-2	NA	TRBD1	CASSTRTGGCGYTF	TGTGCCAGTAGTACCCGGACAGGGGGCTGTGGCTACACCTTC
TRBV29-1	TRBJ2-1	many	TRBD2	CSAQAGTSVNEQFF	TGCAGCGCCCAAGCCGGGACTAGTGTCAATGAGCAGTTCTTC
TRBV10-3	TRBJ1-3	many	NA	CAIGPGGTIYF	TGTGCCATCGGTCCGGGCGGCACCATATATTTT
TRBV19	TRBJ1-2	NA	NA	CASRGRDGNYGYTF	TGTGCCAGTAGGGGGAGGGACGGGAACTATGGCTACACCTTC
TRBV29-1	TRBJ2-3	NA	NA	CSATGPGTDTQYF	TGCAGCGCGACAGGTCCGGGCACAGATACGCAGTATTTT
TRBV4-1	TRBJ2-5	many	NA	CASSHLGGRSQKTQYF	TGCGCCAGCAGCCACCTAGGGGGAAGGAGTCAAAAGACCCAGTACTTC
TRBV12-3/TRBV12-4	TRBJ1-2	many	NA	CASSQPGNYGYTF	TGTGCCAGCAGTCAACCAGGCAACTATGGCTACACCTTC
TRBV19	TRBJ1-5	NA	NA	CASSMGWARNQPQHF	TGTGCCAGTAGTATGGGGTGGGCCCGCAATCAGCCCCAGCATTTT
TRBV19	TRBJ2-7	NA	NA	CTSRDAGAYEQYF	TGTACCAGCAGGGACGCTGGGGCCTACGAGCAGTACTTC
TRBV20-1	TRBJ2-1	NA	TRBD1	CSATTGESYNEQFF	TGCAGTGCTACGACAGGGGAGAGCTACAATGAGCAGTTCTTC
TRBV7-9	TRBJ2-3	NA	NA	CASSYRATDTQYF	TGCGCCAGCAGCTACCGGGCCACAGATACGCAGTATTTT
TRBV12-3/TRBV12-4	TRBJ2-1	NA	NA	CASGTLGLGARYNEQFF	TGTGCCAGCGGCACCCTCGGCTTGGGGGCCAGGTACAATGAGCAGTTCTTC
TRBV15	TRBJ1-6	NA	NA	CATSRDGPGSSSPLHF	TGTGCCACCAGCAGAGACGGGCCGGGCAGTAGTTCACCCCTCCACTTT
TRBV13	TRBJ2-3	many	TRBD2	CASSPGSGGAGDTQYF	TGTGCCAGCAGTCCAGGTAGCGGGGGGGCCGGAGATACGCAGTATTTT
TRBV5-8	TRBJ1-1	many	TRBD1	CASSTPRQGETEAFF	TGTGCCAGCAGCACCCCTCGACAGGGGGAAACTGAAGCTTTCTTT
TRBV12-3/TRBV12-4	TRBJ2-2	NA	NA	CASSFRGLLAETGELFF	TGTGCCAGCAGTTTTAGGGGTCTATTGGCTGAAACCGGGGAGCTGTTTTTT
TRBV11-2	TRBJ2-3	NA	TRBD2	CASSLRGASGGADTQYF	TGTGCCAGCAGCTTGAGAGGCGCTAGCGGGGGGGCTGATACGCAGTATTTT
TRBV7-9	TRBJ1-1	NA	NA	CASSNREAFF	TGTGCCAGTAGTAACAGGGAAGCTTTCTTT
TRBV10-3	TRBJ1-2	NA	NA	CAISEPSGGGGYTF	TGTGCCATCAGTGAGCCGAGTGGGGGTGGTGGCTACACCTTC
TRBV20-1	TRBJ2-7	many	TRBD2	CSARSRGGLYDEQYF	TGCAGTGCTAGATCACGGGGGGGCCTCTATGACGAGCAGTACTTC
TRBV7-9	TRBJ2-5	NA	NA	CASSGGPQYF	TGTGCCAGCAGCGGGGGACCCCAGTACTTC
TRBV10-3	TRBJ1-5	few	NA	CAISGGGQPQHF	TGTGCCATCAGTGGAGGAGGGCAGCCCCAGCATTTT
TRBV5-1	TRBJ2-1	few	TRBD2	CASTPSGGNNEQFF	TGCGCCAGCACTCCTAGCGGGGGGAACAATGAGCAGTTCTTC
TRBV15	TRBJ1-2	NA	TRBD1	CATSRDRQGLYGYTF	TGTGCCACCAGCAGAGATAGACAGGGGCTCTATGGCTACACCTTC
TRBV6-2/TRBV6-3	TRBJ2-5	few	NA	CASSYLGPVQETQYF	TGTGCCAGCAGTTACCTCGGACCCGTCCAAGAGACCCAGTACTTC
TRBV6-2/TRBV6-3	TRBJ1-1	NA	NA	CASILKPMNTEAFF	TGTGCCAGCATCCTAAAGCCTATGAACACTGAAGCTTTCTTT
TRBV5-5	TRBJ1-2	many	NA	CASSLERTLYGYTF	TGTGCCAGCAGCTTGGAAAGAACCCTCTATGGCTACACCTTC
TRBV29-1	TRBJ2-2	many	NA	CSVVGANGELFF	TGCAGCGTGGTGGGGGCAAACGGGGAGCTGTTTTTT
TRBV19	TRBJ2-5	NA	NA	CASRSRTGGQETQYF	TGTGCCAGTAGGTCTCGGACAGGAGGGCAAGAGACCCAGTACTTC
TRBV15	TRBJ1-3	many	TRBD1	CATRRTGAGNTIYF	TGTGCCACCAGGCGAACAGGGGCTGGAAACACCATATATTTT
TRBV6-1	TRBJ2-2	many	NA	CASSEVLLFF	TGTGCCAGCAGTGAAGTATTGCTGTTTTTT
TRBV2	TRBJ1-2	many	NA	CASSEVAREGGYTF	TGTGCCAGCAGTGAAGTAGCGAGGGAGGGTGGCTACACCTTC
TRBV20-1	TRBJ2-7	NA	NA	CSASSLAYEQYF	TGCAGTGCTAGCTCGCTAGCCTACGAGCAGTACTTC